This TCR beta chain was identified in a study of cytomegalovirus exposure and HLA in healthy donors. About the research overall: Previous work identified 95 million to 140 million unique TCR beta sequences from around 200 million T cells.

Looked up from germline, CDR1 is MGHDK and CDR2 is SYGVNS. This CDR3 spans 12 amino acids. V shed 2 bases and J shed 4 bases, with 5 bases lying between them. This clone showed up just once. At the DNA level, this CDR3 is encoded by other sequences in the same sample as well. PCR amplification relied on 60 Vbeta primers (plus 13 Jbeta primers). Sequenced by immunoSEQ multiplex PCR; TCRdb stores in-frame clones only, minus some. The sample holds 130,000 to 150,000 clones, roughly 80% seen once. The chain joins TRBV25-1 to TRBJ1-2; no clear D gene. Sequenced input: PBMCs. This TCR was recovered from a man aged 35-49 years in good health and CMV-seropositive. The CDR3 protein is CASSETGYGYTF. The CDR3 nucleotides are TGTGCCAGCAGTGAAACCGGCTATGGCTACACCTTC.